These 23 T cell receptor beta chains share one sample of origin, sequenced in a study of beta chain features in type 1 diabetes. Isolated RNA was reverse transcribed in full, so expressed TCRB transcripts were sequenced. The table came from immunoSEQ multiplex PCR; TCRdb's copy has only in-frame clones and leaves some out. Of 400,000 to 600,000 clones detected, roughly 30% appear once; the ten largest clones hold 0.06% to 0.07%. Material for sequencing was naive CD4+ T cells from blood. Receptors originate from a man aged 18 to 35 in good health.

This clone has a handful of counts. The chain links TRBV13 to TRBJ2-1; maybe TRBD2 (5 bases). Germline V gene sequence: CDR1 PRHDT, CDR2 FYEKMQ (reference sequence). This CDR3 spans 16 amino acids. Trimming removed 2 bases at V and 4 bases at J, with 15 bases between. For the CDR3, the DNA is TGTGCCAGCAGCTTAAGGCGGGCGGCACAGTACAATGAGCAGTTCTTC. Protein sequence: CASSLRRAAQYNEQFF.

The chain carries TRBV27 and TRBJ2-7; D remains ambiguous. Germline V CDR1 and CDR2: MNHEY, SMNVEV (reference sequence). The V gene lost 5 bases and the J gene lost 0 bases, with 8 bases spanning the gap. This CDR3 region has 13 residues. The DNA for the CDR3 is TGTGCCAGCAGTAAAGCGCACTCCTACGAGCAGTACTTC. Residues: CASSKAHSYEQYF.

The CDR3 spells CASSLGDTTRDTQYF. CDR3 bases: TGTGCCAGCAGCTTAGGGGATACCACCCGGGATACGCAGTATTTT. The rearrangement uses TRBV7-2 and TRBJ2-3, with D unclear. V was trimmed by 1 base and J by 6 bases, leaving 14 bases between them. The CDR3 sequence is 15 residues long. Germline V gives CDR1 SGHTA, CDR2 FQGNSA. The full variable domain, in which reference TRBV7-2 and TRBJ2-3 provide the parts outside the CDR3, is GAGVSQSPSNKVTEKGKDVELRCDPISGHTALYWYRQSLGQGLEFLIYFQGNSAPDKSGLPSDRFSAERTGGSVSTLTIQRTQQEDSAVYLCASSLGDTTRDTQYFGPGTRLTVL.

This clone has more than one count but fewer than ten. The rearrangement uses TRBV27 and TRBJ2-5, with 11 bases fitting TRBD2. Germline loops: CDR1 MNHEY, CDR2 SMNVEV (reference sequence). Unmatched junction bases numbered 8, after V lost 6 bases and J lost 5 bases. CDR3 size: 15 residues. CDR3 in amino acids: CASREIAGGRETQYF. The DNA for the CDR3 is TGTGCCAGCAGGGAAATAGCGGGAGGGCGGGAGACCCAGTACTTC.

The chain joins TRBV28 to TRBJ1-2; D is unclear. CDR1 and CDR2 (germline): MDHEN, SYDVKM. This CDR3 comprises 10 residues. Trimming shortened V by 6 bases and J by 2 bases, and 1 base separated the two germline ends. The CDR3 DNA sequence: TGTGCCAGCAGGAACTATGGCTACACCTTC. Translating it yields CASRNYGYTF.

This clone was counted between two and nine times. The genes are TRBV4-3 and TRBJ2-1; D possibly corresponds to TRBD1 (6 bases). V lost 4 bases and J 8 bases, leaving 15 bases between the germline ends. The germline V gene encodes CDR1 LGHNA and CDR2 YSLEER. This CDR3 is built from 14 residues. DNA of the CDR3: TGCGCCAGCAGCCGGGACATCCCTCGGGATGAGCAGTTCTTC. This codes for CASSRDIPRDEQFF.

In regard to this clone: Different DNA sequences within this sample yield the same CDR3. The V gene is TRBV18, the J gene TRBJ2-5, with 15 bases fitting TRBD2. V lost 3 bases, J lost 1 base, and 0 bases stayed unmatched. The V gene's germline CDR1 is KGHSH and CDR2 LQKENI. The CDR3 is made up of 16 amino acids. The CDR3 region is CASSPGLAGGQETQYF. The CDR3 bases are TGTGCCAGCTCACCGGGACTAGCGGGAGGCCAAGAGACCCAGTACTTC.

The chain combines TRBV28 with TRBJ1-1; no definite D call. V lost 3 bases to trimming and J lost 6 bases, with 17 bases between them. The CDR3 is made up of 15 amino acids. Looked up from germline, CDR1 is MDHEN and CDR2 is SYDVKM. The CDR3 DNA sequence: TGTGCCAGCAGTTTGCCCGTGACTGCCTGGGCTGAAGCTTTCTTT. This codes for CASSLPVTAWAEAFF.

The chain couples TRBV14 to TRBJ2-4; perhaps D is TRBD1 or TRBD2 (6 bases each). The CDR3 loop spans 16 amino acids. Trimming cost V 4 bases and J 4 bases, with 17 bases left between them. Germline values: CDR1 SGHDN, CDR2 FVKESK. CDR3 residues: CASSPYGGTPKNIQYF. In nucleotides, the CDR3 is TGTGCCAGCAGCCCGTATGGCGGGACACCTAAAAACATTCAGTACTTC.

The rearrangement links TRBV28 to TRBJ2-7; 10 positions agree with TRBD2. Germline CDR1 MDHEN, CDR2 SYDVKM. Trimming removed 6 bases from V and 5 bases from J; junction bases left unmatched: 4. The CDR3 covers 13 residues. DNA of the CDR3: TGTGCCAGCAGCTTAGCGGGAGGCGACGAGCAGTACTTC. This translates into CASSLAGGDEQYF.

This clone was picked up a small number of times. The rearrangement uses TRBV28 and TRBJ2-5; TRBD1 matches at 7 bases. The germline gives CDR1 MDHEN, CDR2 SYDVKM. This CDR3 region has 14 residues. The ends lost 3 bases at V and 7 bases at J; junction bases unmatched: 8. The CDR3 nucleotides are TGTGCCAGCAGTTTGCGGACAGGCCGGGGGACCCAGTACTTC. Protein sequence: CASSLRTGRGTQYF.

J is TRBJ2-1 and V is TRBV4-3; D is possibly TRBD1 (6 bases). The V and J ends lost 3 bases and 4 bases respectively, with 16 bases between them. Germline lookup yields CDR1 LGHNA and CDR2 YSLEER. The CDR3 extends over 16 amino acids. CDR3 DNA: TGCGCCAGCAGCCACCGCCTCCGACAGGCGTACAATGAGCAGTTCTTC. It encodes CASSHRLRQAYNEQFF.

This clone appeared a few times. The chain employs TRBV30 and TRBJ2-7; 11 bases map to TRBD2. V trimming: 4 bases; J trimming: 3 bases; junction bases outside the gene matches: 8. CDR1 is GTSNPN, CDR2 SVGIG, per germline (reference sequence). The length of the CDR3 is 15 residues. The CDR3, as DNA: TGTGCCTGGATCCCAAGACTAGCGGGAAACTACGAGCAGTACTTC. It codes for CAWIPRLAGNYEQYF.

This clone was recorded a few times. V usage is TRBV30 and J usage is TRBJ2-7; D call uncertain. Deletions cut 3 bases from V and 3 bases from J, with 12 bases between. The CDR3 is 13 residues long. Looked up from germline, CDR1 is GTSNPN and CDR2 is SVGIG (reference sequence). CDR3 sequence: CAWRRRPSYEQYF. CDR3 bases: TGTGCCTGGAGAAGGAGACCAAGCTACGAGCAGTACTTC.

This rearrangement joins TRBV25-1 to TRBJ2-1, with a tentative D call TRBD2 (7 bases). There are 15 residues in the CDR3. Germline CDR1 reads MGHDK; CDR2 reads SYGVNS. The V end lost 1 base, the J end lost 4 bases, and 11 bases lay between the germline ends. DNA for the CDR3: TGTGCCAGCAGTGAATCGGGGGGCGGGTACAATGAGCAGTTCTTC. Residues: CASSESGGGYNEQFF.

The chain joins TRBV19 to TRBJ1-1, with D perhaps matching TRBD1 (5 bases). Trimming cost V 9 bases and J 0 bases, with 8 bases left between them. This CDR3 is 12 amino acids long. Germline CDR1 LNHDA, CDR2 SQIVND (reference sequence). The CDR3 region is CASRAMNTEAFF. CDR3 DNA sequence: TGTGCCAGCAGGGCGATGAACACTGAAGCTTTCTTT.

The chain combines TRBV30 with TRBJ1-5; D is ambiguous. The germline V and J ends were trimmed by 3 bases and 2 bases, with 11 bases remaining between them. The CDR3 loop spans 14 amino acids. CDR1 GTSNPN and CDR2 SVGIG come from the germline V gene (reference sequence). For the CDR3, the DNA is TGTGCCTGGAGCCCTCTAATGGGCAATCAGCCCCAGCATTTT. Amino acids: CAWSPLMGNQPQHF.

V gene TRBV29-1 combines with J gene TRBJ2-3, with D possibly matching TRBD2 (6 bases). Germline CDR1 is SQVTM and CDR2 is ANQGSEA. The ends were cut back, 6 bases at V and 4 bases at J, with 14 bases in the middle. This CDR3 contains 13 residues. The CDR3 sequence is CSVGGGGPDTQYF. The CDR3 DNA sequence: TGCAGCGTCGGGGGAGGTGGACCAGATACGCAGTATTTT.

The sample holds a few counts of this clone. Within the sample, other DNA sequences also encode this same CDR3. V usage is TRBV11-2 and J usage is TRBJ2-1; no firm D call. Germline V gene lookup returns CDR1 SGHAT and CDR2 FQNNGV. This CDR3 is built from 14 residues. V was cut by 1 base and J by 0 bases, with 4 bases left in between. This chain's CDR3 is CASSLGSSYNEQFF. The DNA of the CDR3 is TGTGCCAGCAGCTTAGGGAGCTCCTACAATGAGCAGTTCTTC.

This clone was detected only a few times. The V and J genes are TRBV10-3 and TRBJ1-2, with D hard to call. Trimming stripped 4 bases from V and 6 bases from J, with 9 bases between. Germline V CDR1 and CDR2: ENHRY, SYGVKD. This CDR3 has 12 amino acids. CDR3 sequence reads: CAISGWEHGYTF. The CDR3 region has the DNA TGTGCCATCAGTGGTTGGGAACATGGCTACACCTTC.

The CDR3 DNA is TGTGCCAGCTCACGACAGACTTTGAACACTGAAGCTTTCTTT. It translates to CASSRQTLNTEAFF. V is TRBV18 and J is TRBJ1-1; D is perhaps TRBD1 (5 bases). The germline V and J ends were trimmed by 4 bases and 0 bases, with 9 bases remaining between them. The CDR3 has 14 amino acids. Germline V gives CDR1 KGHSH, CDR2 LQKENI. Full variable domain (remainder filled in from reference TRBV18 and TRBJ1-1): NAGVMQNPRHLVRRRGQEARLRCSPMKGHSHVYWYRQLPEEGLKFMVYLQKENIIDESGMPKERFSAEFPKEGPSILRIQQVVRGDSAAYFCASSRQTLNTEAFFGQGTRLTVV.

This clone was counted only a few times. This chain joins TRBV9 and TRBJ2-7, with D maybe TRBD2 (6 bases). The CDR3 is 16 amino acids. From germline, CDR1 is SGDLS and CDR2 YYNGEE. V lost 4 bases and J 2 bases, leaving 19 bases between the germline ends. The CDR3 bases are TGTGCCAGCAGCCCCAGTTACGGGAGAGATCCCTACGAGCAGTACTTC. This encodes CASSPSYGRDPYEQYF. The full variable domain, in which reference TRBV9 and TRBJ2-7 provide the parts outside the CDR3, is DSGVTQTPKHLITATGQRVTLRCSPRSGDLSVYWYQQSLDQGLQFLIQYYNGEERAKGNILERFSAQQFPDLHSELNLSSLELGDSALYFCASSPSYGRDPYEQYFGPGTRLTVT.

The V and J genes are TRBV7-3 and TRBJ2-3, with 7 bases identical to TRBD2. Germline CDR1 reads SGHTA; CDR2 reads FQGTGA. This CDR3 contains 14 residues. J gave up 6 bases and V 5 bases, and 8 bases lay outside the gene matches. CDR3 protein: CASSLSGALDTQYF. CDR3 sequence (DNA): TGTGCCAGCAGCCTAAGCGGGGCCTTGGATACGCAGTATTTT.